This TCR beta chain was captured by sequencing in a study of T cell responses to AZD1222 COVID-19 vaccine. This CDR3 contains 13 residues. Looked up from germline, CDR1 is MNHEY and CDR2 is SVGAGI. V was cut by 7 bases and J by 2 bases, with 12 bases left in between. Produced via immunoSEQ multiplex PCR; TCRdb's table is partial and in-frame only. There are over 100,000 clones in the sample; roughly nine tenths occur only once, and 7% to 9% lies in the top ten. The count of this clone is one. This TCR was sampled from an adult in good health. The chain is built from TRBV6-5 and TRBJ2-7; D perhaps matches TRBD1 (6 bases). Here the sequenced sample was peripheral blood, taken on day 0 of AZD1222 vaccination. The CDR3 nucleotides read TGTGCCAGCATAGGGGGAAGGGCCTACGAGCAGTACTTC. It specifies CASIGGRAYEQYF.